A single sample gave rise to the 7 T cell receptor beta chains below, sequenced in a study of cytomegalovirus exposure and HLA in healthy donors. The PCR employed 60 Vbeta primers together with 13 Jbeta primers. Produced via immunoSEQ multiplex PCR; TCRdb's table is partial and in-frame only. The data hold around 200,000 clones, with almost 75% observed a single time. Sequences were obtained from PBMCs. The receptors shown here come from a woman aged 30 to 39 in good health and CMV-seropositive.

The genes are TRBV28 and TRBJ1-2; 8 bases fit TRBD1. CDR3 length equals 13 residues. The germline gives CDR1 MDHEN, CDR2 SYDVKM. V shed 10 bases and J 3 bases; nucleotides not matched to a gene: 7. As DNA, the CDR3 is TGTGCCACCGTTCGACAGGGGTACTATGGCTACACCTTC. It codes for CATVRQGYYGYTF.

V usage is TRBV19 and J usage is TRBJ1-1, with TRBD1 as a possible D gene (6 bases). The ends were cut back, 4 bases at V and 0 bases at J, with 9 bases in the middle. The CDR3 spans 14 residues. Per germline, CDR1 LNHDA and CDR2 SQIVND (reference sequence). CDR3 nucleotide sequence: TGTGCCAGTAGTACGACAGGTCTGAACACTGAAGCTTTCTTT. Amino acid sequence: CASSTTGLNTEAFF.

This clone was seen a few times. This chain connects TRBV27 to TRBJ2-7; TRBD2 might be the D (5 bases). Trimming shortened V by 5 bases and J by 7 bases, and 12 bases separated the two germline ends. This CDR3 spans 12 amino acids. The germline V gene has CDR1 MNHEY and CDR2 SMNVEV (reference sequence). The chain's CDR3 is CASSIQPGEQYF. In DNA form, the CDR3 reads TGTGCCAGCAGTATCCAACCGGGGGAGCAGTACTTC.

The chain uses TRBV28 and TRBJ2-1; maybe TRBD2 (7 bases). The V end lost 5 bases, the J end lost 10 bases, and 9 bases lay between the germline ends. The CDR3 runs 11 residues. CDR1 MDHEN and CDR2 SYDVKM come from the germline V gene. In nucleotides, the CDR3 is TGTGCCAGCAGTCCGGGGGGCGAGCAGTTCTTC. Protein sequence: CASSPGGEQFF.

This clone has a handful of counts. The CDR3 DNA reads as TGTGCCAGCAGTTGGACAGGGAACTACGAGCAGTACTTC. Its protein product is CASSWTGNYEQYF. The chain couples TRBV28 to TRBJ2-7, with 8 bases fitting TRBD1. The V segment lost 4 bases and the J segment 3 bases; nucleotides outside the gene matches: 2. CDR3 size: 13 residues. Per the germline V gene, CDR1 is MDHEN and CDR2 is SYDVKM. The full variable domain, with the rest looked up from reference TRBV28 and TRBJ2-7, is DVKVTQSSRYLVKRTGEKVFLECVQDMDHENMFWYRQDPGLGLRLIYFSYDVKMKEKGDIPEGYSVSREKKERFSLILESASTNQTSMYLCASSWTGNYEQYFGPGTRLTVT.

The genes are TRBV7-9 and TRBJ1-1; 9 positions agree with TRBD1. V was clipped by 4 bases and J by 5 bases; unmatched bases: 8. CDR1 and CDR2 (germline): SEHNR, FQNEAQ (reference sequence). The CDR3 covers 15 residues. The CDR3 is CASSSQGASGTEAFF. The CDR3 bases are TGTGCCAGCAGCTCACAGGGGGCTAGTGGAACTGAAGCTTTCTTT.

The chain recombines TRBV5-1 with TRBJ1-3; D is undetermined. The ends were cut back, 0 bases at V and 1 base at J, with 11 bases in the middle. The CDR3 length is 16 residues. CDR1 is SGHRS, CDR2 YFSETQ, per germline. The CDR3 loop is CASSLEHSQSGNTIYF. CDR3 DNA: TGCGCCAGCAGCTTGGAACACAGTCAATCTGGAAACACCATATATTTT.